This is a list of T cell receptor beta chains from one sample in a study of blood T cell repertoires in COVID-19. The protocol was immunoSEQ multiplex PCR, while the TCRdb copy is restricted to in-frame clones and leaves out a portion. This table has some 38,000 clones, 80% to 90% appearing once. Material: peripheral blood. Every receptor here comes from a man aged 55 to 69 in a cohort sampled during active COVID-19. Both conserved end residues are part of each CDR3. D genes are given only for firm matches. A row's size may be missing; if present it is once, few, many or a size class.

abundance,v_gene,d_gene,j_gene,CDR3aa,CDR3nt
NA,TRBV24-1,TRBD1,TRBJ2-2,CATQQSTGQTGELFF,TGTGCCACCCAGCAATCGACAGGGCAGACCGGGGAGCTGTTTTTT
NA,TRBV7-9,NA,TRBJ1-1,CASSSEGRTEAFF,TGTGCCAGCAGCTCGGAGGGGAGAACTGAAGCTTTCTTT
NA,TRBV19,TRBD1,TRBJ2-5,CASSRTGQGRETQYF,TGTGCCAGTAGTAGAACAGGACAGGGGAGGGAGACCCAGTACTTC
NA,TRBV19,NA,TRBJ1-1,CASSMVEWAGIMNTEAFF,TGTGCCAGTAGTATGGTCGAGTGGGCAGGGATCATGAACACTGAAGCTTTCTTT
NA,TRBV20-1,TRBD2,TRBJ2-1,CSALRLAGVFF,TGCAGTGCTCTAAGACTAGCGGGAGTGTTCTTC
NA,TRBV5-1,TRBD2,TRBJ2-2,CASSSTLAGANTGELFF,TGCGCCAGCAGCTCAACCTTAGCGGGAGCGAACACCGGGGAGCTGTTTTTT
NA,TRBV10-3,NA,TRBJ2-3,CAISESIGVSTDTQYF,TGTGCCATCAGTGAGTCGATCGGAGTTTCCACAGATACGCAGTATTTT
NA,TRBV5-5,NA,TRBJ1-2,CASSFSQVWGYTF,TGTGCCAGCAGCTTCTCCCAGGTCTGGGGCTACACCTTC
NA,TRBV18,TRBD2,TRBJ2-7,CASSTSGGFSEQYF,TGTGCCAGCTCAACTAGCGGGGGTTTTTCCGAGCAGTACTTC
NA,TRBV4-1,TRBD1,TRBJ2-7,CASSQVGQGYEQYF,TGCGCCAGCAGCCAAGTAGGACAGGGCTACGAGCAGTACTTC
NA,TRBV27,NA,TRBJ2-6,CASSLIGGANVLTF,TGTGCCAGCTCCCTCATCGGTGGGGCCAACGTCCTGACTTTC
NA,TRBV6-5,TRBD2,TRBJ2-2,CASLPGLAGAGELFF,TGTGCCAGCCTTCCGGGACTAGCGGGGGCCGGGGAGCTGTTTTTT
few,TRBV27,TRBD2,TRBJ2-7,CASSSLAGGPYEQYF,TGTGCCAGCAGTTCGCTAGCGGGAGGGCCCTACGAGCAGTACTTC
once,TRBV21-1,NA,TRBJ1-1,CASSTQTGANTEAFF,TGTGCCAGCAGCACCCAGACAGGGGCAAACACTGAAGCTTTCTTT
NA,TRBV18,TRBD1,TRBJ1-2,CASRPGLGPGTEDGYTF,TGTGCCAGCCGGCCGGGTTTAGGTCCCGGGACAGAAGATGGCTACACCTTC
NA,TRBV7-3,NA,TRBJ2-7,CASSLGQASGEQYF,TGTGCCAGCAGCTTAGGGCAGGCCTCGGGAGAGCAGTACTTC